Included here is one T cell receptor beta chain sequence, with context. Its target is not known. These data originate in a study of T cells after yellow fever vaccination. Across the study: Fractions of limited cellularity were prepared by means of SMART-Seq v4 Ultra Low Input. Study results and limitations: Primary-vaccination clones mostly resurfaced post-booster (96% CD4, approximately 90% CD8).

MiXCR, run by TCRdb on the 5' RACE reads, gives a single entry per CDR3 protein. The sample lists some 120,000 distinct CDR3 sequences, roughly 15% occurring once. Trimming stripped 0 bases from V and 0 bases from J, with 6 bases between. The CDR3 runs to 15 residues. Germline V gene sequence: CDR1 LGHNA, CDR2 YSLEER. The genes are TRBV4-3 and TRBJ1-5; D not resolved. The receptor's source is a man aged 18 to 30 who received the YFV17D yellow fever vaccine. The specimen was CD8+ T cells sorted from PBMCs, collected 5 days after the yellow fever booster vaccination. The CDR3 nucleotides are TGCGCCAGCAGCCAAGAAGGCGATAGCAATCAGCCCCAGCATTTT. Its translation: CASSQEGDSNQPQHF.